The 13 T cell receptor beta chains reported below all come from one sample, sequenced in a study of metastatic and nonmetastatic thyroid tumors. TCRdb re-called the PCR reads through MiXCR. In the table there are over 40,000 clones, more than 9.5% of which are singletons. Among the patients, none had received any treatment before thyroid surgery. Sequencing was done on a sample of blood. The receptors derive from a female donor with papillary thyroid cancer or a benign thyroid nodule (not recorded which). Some clones in this sample may be carry-over from other donors' samples.

This clone showed up many times. The chain joins TRBV7-8 to TRBJ1-1; possibly TRBD1 for D (5 bases). The V and J ends lost 5 bases and 7 bases respectively, with 11 bases between them. Germline CDR1 reads SGHVS; CDR2 reads FQNEAQ. The CDR3 extends over 12 amino acids. In DNA form, the CDR3 reads TGTGCCAGCAGCCGACAGTCCGATGAAGCTTTCTTT. Protein: CASSRQSDEAFF.

V is TRBV30 and J is TRBJ2-7; D not certain. V lost 1 base, J lost 0 bases, and 4 bases lay in between. Per the germline V gene, CDR1 is GTSNPN and CDR2 is SVGIG (reference sequence). The CDR3 runs to 12 residues. The CDR3 loop reads CAWSASSYEQYF. The CDR3 bases are TGTGCCTGGAGTGCGAGCTCCTACGAGCAGTACTTC.

This clone was counted many times. The rearrangement uses TRBV19 and TRBJ2-7; 11 bases match TRBD1. CDR1 is LNHDA, CDR2 SQIVND, per germline (reference sequence). J lost 3 bases, V lost 6 bases, and 4 bases had no gene match. CDR3 size: 14 residues. In nucleotides, the CDR3 is TGTGCCAGTAGCCGGACAGGGGGCAGCTACGAGCAGTACTTC. Translation gives CASSRTGGSYEQYF. Looking up the rest from reference TRBV19 and TRBJ2-7 gives the full variable domain: DGGITQSPKYLFRKEGQNVTLSCEQNLNHDAMYWYRQDPGQGLRLIYYSQIVNDFQKGDIAEGYSVSREKKESFPLTVTSAQKNPTAFYLCASSRTGGSYEQYFGPGTRLTVT.

This clone was detected only a few times. A much larger clone sits a single nucleotide away, making a read error possible. This CDR3 is missing its conserved last phenylalanine or tryptophan, likely due to a read error. The chain carries TRBV3-1 and TRBJ1-1; D call uncertain. From germline, CDR1 is LGHDT and CDR2 YNNKEL (reference sequence). V dropped 0 bases and J dropped 6 bases, with 20 bases sitting between them. This CDR3 has 17 amino acids. The CDR3 is CASSQDPAKGYSAEAFS. The CDR3 nucleotides are TGTGCCAGCAGCCAAGATCCAGCCAAGGGCTACTCCGCTGAAGCTTTCTCT.

This clone was observed many times. V and J are TRBV2 and TRBJ1-1; D remains unclear. This CDR3 comprises 11 residues. CDR1 and CDR2 (germline): SNHLY, FYNNEI. The germline V and J ends were trimmed by 5 bases and 6 bases, with 7 bases remaining between them. CDR3 sequence reads: CASSYRSEAFF. The CDR3 DNA sequence: TGTGCCAGCAGTTACAGATCTGAAGCTTTCTTT.

This chain uses TRBV3-1 with TRBJ2-7; D is possibly TRBD1 or TRBD2 (5 bases each). The CDR3 spans 15 residues. Germline CDR1 is LGHDT and CDR2 is YNNKEL (reference sequence). Written as DNA, the CDR3 is TGTGTCCGCAGCCAAGGGACCCTTAGCTCCTACGAGCAGTACTTC. It specifies CVRSQGTLSSYEQYF.

The chain has TRBV28 and TRBJ2-3; D gene ambiguous. CDR3 length: 18 amino acids. Deletions cut 3 bases from V and 1 base from J, with 20 bases between. The germline CDR1 and CDR2 sequences are MDHEN and SYDVKM. The CDR3 bases are TGTGCCAGCAGTTTGGGATTTGGTCGGGTAAAGGGCACAGATACGCAGTATTTT. Protein sequence: CASSLGFGRVKGTDTQYF.

This clone was recorded at least ten times. The CDR3 coding sequence is TGTGCCAGCAGTTCCTTTGTAAACACAGATACGCAGTATTTT. Residues: CASSSFVNTDTQYF. The gene calls are TRBV27 and TRBJ2-3; D remains unclear. The CDR3 runs 14 residues. The germline V and J ends were trimmed by 4 bases and 2 bases, with 10 bases remaining between them. CDR1 is MNHEY and CDR2 is SMNVEV in the germline V gene (reference sequence).

The rearrangement joins TRBV11-3 to TRBJ2-5; D remains ambiguous. Trimming cost V 6 bases and J 3 bases, with 11 bases left between them. The CDR3 extends over 13 amino acids. The germline CDR1 and CDR2 sequences are SGHNT and YENEEA. CDR3 DNA: TGTGCCAGCAGGATCCGCAGAGAAGAGACCCAGTACTTC. Its protein product is CASRIRREETQYF. Full variable domain (rest looked up from reference TRBV11-3 and TRBJ2-5): EAGVVQSPRYKIIEKKQPVAFWCNPISGHNTLYWYLQNLGQGPELLIRYENEEAVDDSQLPKDRFSAERLKGVDSTLKIQPAELGDSAVYLCASRIRREETQYFGPGTRLLVL.

The gene calls are TRBV6-1 and TRBJ2-3; D is perhaps TRBD1 (6 bases). The CDR3 loop spans 16 amino acids. V lost 6 bases and J 1 base, leaving 17 bases between the germline ends. Germline V gene sequence: CDR1 MNHNS, CDR2 SASEGT. In nucleotides, the CDR3 is TGTGCCAGCAGGAGGGGGAGTATCGTTTGCACAGATACGCAGTATTTT. It specifies CASRRGSIVCTDTQYF.

This clone showed up many times. A single base separates this from a much larger clone, so it may be a read error. V is TRBV27 and J is TRBJ2-5; 13 bases match TRBD2. This CDR3 contains 18 residues. Germline V gene sequence: CDR1 MNHEY, CDR2 SMNVEV (reference sequence). Trimming cost V 7 bases and J 5 bases; bases outside gene matches: 16. CDR3 DNA sequence: TGTGCCAGCACCATAGCCGGGACTAGCGGGATGGTTTTGGAGACCCAGTACTTC. As protein: CASTIAGTSGMVLETQYF.

This clone turned up a few times. A much larger clone sits a single nucleotide away, making a read error possible. Other DNA sequences in the sample encode the same CDR3. The chain combines TRBV2 with TRBJ2-5; TRBD2 aligns across 13 bases. The CDR3 spans 15 residues. Germline CDR1 SNHLY, CDR2 FYNNEI. The CDR3 loop reads CASSSQLAGGETQYF. CDR3 nucleotide sequence: TGTGCCAGCAGTAGCCAACTAGCGGGAGGGGAGACTCAGTACTTC.

This sequence joins TRBV20-1 and TRBJ2-7; 8 nucleotides line up with TRBD2. This CDR3 has 17 amino acids. Trimming removed 0 bases from V and 3 bases from J; junction bases left unmatched: 13. Germline V gene data show CDR1 as DFQATT and CDR2 as SNEGSKA (reference sequence). CDR3: CSARDYGLAGSYYEQYF. As DNA, the CDR3 is TGCAGTGCTAGAGATTATGGACTAGCTGGATCTTACTACGAGCAGTACTTC.